This TCR beta chain was sequenced in a study of T cell responses to AZD1222 COVID-19 vaccine. Whole-study results and caveats: At baseline, seropositivity was found in only a handful of AZD1222 recipients. Vaccine-related CD4 TCRs covered spike, predominating at 160-218 and 743-854. Donors, mostly white British, included more females; clonal diversity was possibly underestimated.

The CDR3 spans 16 residues. The V gene end was trimmed by 4 bases and the J gene end by 4 bases; junction bases not matched to a gene: 11. Germline V lookup: CDR1 WSHSY, CDR2 SAAADI. Regarding this clone: Antigen specificity is unknown.

The repertoire was sequenced with immunoSEQ multiplex PCR; TCRdb's copy has only in-frame clones and lacks some. Of about 120,000 clones detected, approximately 90% appear once; the ten largest clones hold 3.5% to 4.5%. The J gene is TRBJ1-1, the V gene TRBV10-2; 8 nucleotides line up with TRBD1. Here the sequenced sample was peripheral blood, taken on day 0 of AZD1222 vaccination. This TCR was recovered from an adult in good health. CDR3 coding DNA: TGCGCCAGCAGTGGACGCGAGGGCACAGGGGGCACTGAAGCTTTCTTT. Residues: CASSGREGTGGTEAFF.